The clone carrying this TCR beta chain was seen only a few times. PCR was performed a second time for roughly 7 to 11 cycles using a sample-barcoded 5' primer and a J-beta primer mix. From the 5' RACE reads, TCRdb called clonotypes with MiXCR, one entry per CDR3 protein. This table has over a million distinct CDR3 sequences, roughly 45% appearing once. This specimen belongs to a study of blood T cells in healthy people across ages. V lost 7 bases and J lost 4; bases outside the gene matches: 6. Germline-derived CDR1 and CDR2 are SGHRS and YFSETQ. This CDR3 is built from 13 residues. The rearrangement uses TRBV5-1 and TRBJ2-3; 7 bases are a match to TRBD2. The sequenced sample consisted of blood. The sequence derives from a woman between 18 and 29 years old in good health. The DNA of the CDR3 is TGCGCCAGCGGCAGCGGGATGGCAGATACGCAGTATTTT. Its protein product is CASGSGMADTQYF.